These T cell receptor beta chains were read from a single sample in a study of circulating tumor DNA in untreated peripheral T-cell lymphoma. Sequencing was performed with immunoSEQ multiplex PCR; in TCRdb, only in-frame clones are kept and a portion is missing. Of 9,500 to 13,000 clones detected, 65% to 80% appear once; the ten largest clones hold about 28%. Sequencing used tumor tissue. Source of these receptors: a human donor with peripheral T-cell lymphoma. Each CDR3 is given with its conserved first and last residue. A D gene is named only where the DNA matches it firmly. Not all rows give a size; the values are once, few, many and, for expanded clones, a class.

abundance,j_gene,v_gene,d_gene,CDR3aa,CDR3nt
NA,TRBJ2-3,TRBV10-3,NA,CAISEGGFTDTQYF,TGTGCCATCAGTGAGGGGGGGTTCACAGATACGCAGTATTTT
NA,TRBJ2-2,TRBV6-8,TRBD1,CASSYGTGIYGGELFF,TGTGCCAGCAGTTACGGGACAGGGATTTATGGCGGGGAGCTGTTTTTT
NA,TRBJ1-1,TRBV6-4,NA,CASSRRGMNTEAFF,TGTGCCAGCAGCCGTCGGGGTATGAACACTGAAGCTTTCTTT
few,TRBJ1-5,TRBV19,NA,CASRDGGSNQLQHF,TGTGCCAGTAGGGACGGGGGCAGCAATCAGCTCCAGCATTTT
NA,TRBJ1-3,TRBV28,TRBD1,CASSNLGTGGGNTIYF,TGTGCCAGCAGTAACCTGGGGACAGGGGGTGGAAACACCATATATTTT
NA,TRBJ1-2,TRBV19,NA,CASSTRRVDGYTF,TGTGCCAGTAGTACCCGGCGGGTGGATGGCTACACCTTC
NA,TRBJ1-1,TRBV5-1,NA,CASSLDPAILMNTEAFF,TGCGCCAGCAGCTTGGACCCCGCTATCTTAATGAACACTGAAGCTTTCTTT
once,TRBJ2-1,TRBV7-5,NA,CARSPGSCRGGTLYNEQFF,TGTGCTAGAAGCCCAGGCTCGTGTAGAGGGGGGACCCTTTACAATGAGCAGTTCTTC
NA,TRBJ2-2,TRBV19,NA,CASSIASTGELFF,TGTGCCAGTAGTATTGCAAGCACCGGGGAGCTGTTTTTT
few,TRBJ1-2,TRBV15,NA,CATSRRGAFSYGYTF,TGTGCCACCAGCAGAAGAGGGGCGTTTAGCTATGGCTACACCTTC
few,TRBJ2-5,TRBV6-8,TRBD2,CASSDLRGGMVQETQYF,TGTGCCAGCAGTGATTTGCGGGGGGGCATGGTGCAAGAGACCCAGTACTTC
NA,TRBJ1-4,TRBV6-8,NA,CASVHSGVNEKLFF,TGTGCCAGCGTCCACAGCGGAGTGAACGAAAAACTGTTTTTT
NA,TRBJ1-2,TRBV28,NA,CASRTANYGYTF,TGTGCCAGCAGGACAGCGAACTATGGCTACACCTTC
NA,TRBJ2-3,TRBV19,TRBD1,CASSSPGTGNTDTQYF,TGTGCCAGTAGTTCCCCCGGGACAGGGAACACAGATACGCAGTATTTT
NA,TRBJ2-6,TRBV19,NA,CASSIPGVSGANVLTF,TGTGCCAGTAGTATCCCAGGGGTCTCTGGGGCCAACGTCCTGACTTTC
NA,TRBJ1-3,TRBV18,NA,CASSPPPRDYGNTIYF,TGTGCCAGCTCACCACCTCCCCGGGACTATGGAAACACCATATATTTT
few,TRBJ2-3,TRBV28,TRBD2,CASSMGLARDTQYF,TGTGCCAGCAGTATGGGACTAGCGAGAGATACGCAGTATTTT
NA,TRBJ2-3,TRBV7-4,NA,CASRSGVGNTDTQYF,TGTGCCAGCAGATCAGGGGTAGGGAACACAGATACGCAGTATTTT
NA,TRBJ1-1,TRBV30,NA,CAWSWGVEAFF,TGTGCCTGGAGTTGGGGGGTTGAAGCTTTCTTT
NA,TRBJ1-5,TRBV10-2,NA,CASSESRGSQPQHF,TGCGCCAGCAGTGAGTCTCGGGGGAGTCAGCCCCAGCATTTT
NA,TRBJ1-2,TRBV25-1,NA,CASSERGGRGDGYTF,TGTGCCAGCAGTGAACGGGGAGGGAGAGGTGATGGCTACACCTTC
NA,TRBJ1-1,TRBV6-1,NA,CASSEVWQKNTEAFF,TGTGCCAGCAGTGAAGTTTGGCAAAAGAACACTGAAGCTTTCTTT
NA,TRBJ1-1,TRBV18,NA,CASSFRRDGNTEAFF,TGTGCCAGCTCATTCCGCCGGGACGGTAACACTGAAGCTTTCTTT
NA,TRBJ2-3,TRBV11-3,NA,CASSLGSHTDTQYF,TGTGCCAGCAGCTTAGGTAGCCACACAGATACGCAGTATTTT
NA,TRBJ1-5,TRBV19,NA,CASSNDRTTYQPQHF,TGTGCCAGTAGTAACGACAGGACGACCTATCAGCCCCAGCATTTT
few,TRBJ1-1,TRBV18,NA,CASSPSKDTKAFF,TGTGCCAGCTCACCAAGTAAGGACACTAAAGCTTTCTTT
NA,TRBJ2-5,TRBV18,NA,CASSPNAGAQETQYF,TGTGCCAGCTCACCAAACGCAGGGGCCCAAGAGACCCAGTACTTC
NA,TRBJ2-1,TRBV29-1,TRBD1,CSVRGTGRVNEQFF,TGCAGCGTGAGAGGGACAGGGAGGGTCAATGAGCAGTTCTTC
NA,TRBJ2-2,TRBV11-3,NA,CASSYTWMGAGELFF,TGTGCCAGCAGCTATACCTGGATGGGTGCCGGGGAGCTGTTTTTT
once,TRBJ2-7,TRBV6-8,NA,CASSYSPLNLDEQYF,TGTGCCAGCAGTTACTCCCCCCTAAATTTGGACGAGCAGTACTTC
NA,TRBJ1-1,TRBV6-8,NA,CASRPFNPNTEAFF,TGTGCCAGCAGGCCGTTTAATCCTAACACTGAAGCTTTCTTT
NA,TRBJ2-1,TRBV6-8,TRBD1,CASRDRGSSYNEQFF,TGTGCCAGCAGAGACAGGGGGAGCTCCTACAATGAGCAGTTCTTC
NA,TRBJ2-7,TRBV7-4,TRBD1,CASRGQGDYEQYF,TGTGCCAGTCGGGGACAGGGAGACTACGAGCAGTACTTC
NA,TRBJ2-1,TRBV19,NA,CASSAGTPNEQFF,TGTGCCAGTAGCGCCGGGACTCCCAATGAGCAGTTCTTC
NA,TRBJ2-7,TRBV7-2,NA,CASSLVLYKEQYF,TGTGCCAGCAGCTTAGTTTTGTATAAGGAGCAGTACTTC
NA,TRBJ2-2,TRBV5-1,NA,CASSLEKGVVTGELFF,TGCGCCAGCAGCTTGGAAAAGGGGGTGGTAACCGGGGAGCTGTTTTTT
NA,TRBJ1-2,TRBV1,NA,CASSQGDRDYGYTF,TGCGCCAGCAGCCAAGGCGACAGGGACTATGGCTACACCTTC
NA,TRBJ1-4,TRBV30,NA,CAWSTRGRATNEKLFF,TGTGCCTGGAGCACTAGGGGGAGGGCAACTAATGAAAAACTGTTTTTT
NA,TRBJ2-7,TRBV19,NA,CASSPGPTREQYF,TGTGCCAGTAGTCCGGGGCCTACCCGCGAGCAGTACTTC
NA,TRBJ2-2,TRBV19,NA,CASSVRQDTGELFF,TGTGCCAGTAGTGTTAGACAGGACACCGGGGAGCTGTTTTTT